This T cell receptor beta chain stems from a study of T-cell reconstitution after alpha-beta-depleted transplantation in children. Study-level findings and limits: T-cell counts and diversity at one year post-transplant came mainly from newly produced T cells. About two months after transplant, alpha-beta T cells reportedly came from several hundred expanded graft clones. It was surviving recipient T cells and thymic progenitors that gave some patients high TCRbeta diversity at day 60.

Only a few counts were recorded for this clonotype. What it recognizes is unknown. This CDR3 contains 14 residues. Trimming at V came to 4 bases and at J to 3 bases, leaving 2 bases not matched to a gene. Germline values: CDR1 SGHRS, CDR2 YFSETQ. The TCRbeta library incorporated unique molecular identifiers. TCRdb re-derived calls from the PCR reads in MiXCR, one entry per CDR3 protein. The sample has about 200,000 distinct CDR3 sequences; around 8.4% are singletons. The sample was PBMCs, mostly from graft donor cells, taken 360 days after TCRalphabeta/CD19-depleted stem cell transplant. V usage is TRBV5-1 and J usage is TRBJ1-4, with 8 bases fitting TRBD1. The TCR comes from a male patient aged 2-15 years who had a stem cell transplant for acute myeloid leukemia, so the T cells may come from the graft donor. The CDR3 region has the DNA TGCGCCAGCAGCCACAGGGGGGCTAATGAAAAACTGTTTTTT. The encoded protein is CASSHRGANEKLFF. Full variable domain (missing parts from reference TRBV5-1 and TRBJ1-4): KAGVTQTPRYLIKTRGQQVTLSCSPISGHRSVSWYQQTPGQGLQFLFEYFSETQRNKGNFPGRFSGRQFSNSRSEMNVSTLELGDSALYLCASSHRGANEKLFFGSGTQLSVL.